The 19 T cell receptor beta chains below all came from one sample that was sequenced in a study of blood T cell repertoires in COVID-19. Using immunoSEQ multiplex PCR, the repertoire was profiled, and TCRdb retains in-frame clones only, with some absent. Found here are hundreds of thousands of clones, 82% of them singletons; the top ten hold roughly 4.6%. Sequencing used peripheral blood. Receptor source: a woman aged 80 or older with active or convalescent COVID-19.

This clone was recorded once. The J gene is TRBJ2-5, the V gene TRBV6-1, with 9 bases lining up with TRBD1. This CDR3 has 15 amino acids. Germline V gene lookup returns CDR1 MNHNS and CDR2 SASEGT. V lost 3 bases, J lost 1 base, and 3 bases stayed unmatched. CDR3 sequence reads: CASSEGQGRQETQYF. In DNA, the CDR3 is TGTGCCAGCAGTGAGGGACAGGGTCGCCAAGAGACCCAGTACTTC.

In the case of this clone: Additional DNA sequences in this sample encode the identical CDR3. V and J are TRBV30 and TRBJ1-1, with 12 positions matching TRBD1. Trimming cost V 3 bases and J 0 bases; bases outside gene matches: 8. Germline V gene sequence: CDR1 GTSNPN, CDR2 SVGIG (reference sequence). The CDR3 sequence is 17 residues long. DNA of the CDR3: TGTGCCTGGAGGTTGGGGACAGGGGGCAGCTTGAACACTGAAGCTTTCTTT. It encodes CAWRLGTGGSLNTEAFF.

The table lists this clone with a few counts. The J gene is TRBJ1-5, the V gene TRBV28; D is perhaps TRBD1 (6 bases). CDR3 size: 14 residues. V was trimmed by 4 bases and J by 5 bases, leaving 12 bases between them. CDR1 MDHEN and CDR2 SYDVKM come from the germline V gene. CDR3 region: CASSSGTLHQPQHF. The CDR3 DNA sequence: TGTGCCAGCAGTTCCGGGACACTTCATCAGCCCCAGCATTTT.

CDR3 DNA sequence: TGTGCCAGCAGTTCCCTAGGGGGCGACGATGGCTACACCTTC. Its translation: CASSSLGGDDGYTF. The chain carries TRBV28 and TRBJ1-2, with 7 bases aligning to TRBD1. V was clipped by 4 bases and J by 6 bases; unmatched bases: 8. This CDR3 comprises 14 residues. Germline CDR1 and CDR2: MDHEN and SYDVKM.

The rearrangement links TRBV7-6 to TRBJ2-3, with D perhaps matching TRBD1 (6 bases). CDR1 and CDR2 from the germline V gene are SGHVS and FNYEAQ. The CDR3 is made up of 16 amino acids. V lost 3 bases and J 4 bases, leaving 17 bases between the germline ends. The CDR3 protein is CASSLGSQGFADTQYF. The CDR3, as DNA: TGTGCCAGCAGCTTGGGGTCCCAGGGGTTCGCAGATACGCAGTATTTT.

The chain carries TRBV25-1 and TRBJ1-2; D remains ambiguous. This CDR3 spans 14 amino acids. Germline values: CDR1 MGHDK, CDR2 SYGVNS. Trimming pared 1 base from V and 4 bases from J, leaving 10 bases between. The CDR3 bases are TGTGCCAGCAGTGAATTACCCGGAGGCTATGGCTACACCTTC. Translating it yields CASSELPGGYGYTF.

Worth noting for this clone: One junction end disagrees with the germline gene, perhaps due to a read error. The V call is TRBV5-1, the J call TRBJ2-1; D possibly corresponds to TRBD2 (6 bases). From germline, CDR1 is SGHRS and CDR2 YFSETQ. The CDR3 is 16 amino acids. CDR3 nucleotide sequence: TGCGCCAGCAGATTGGGTCTAGCGAAACTTGGGAATGAGCAGTTCTTC. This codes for CASRLGLAKLGNEQFF.

The CDR3 DNA reads as TGTGCCAGCAGCCACAACAGGGGTGGGTATGGCTACACCTTC. This translates into CASSHNRGGYGYTF. This rearrangement joins TRBV3-1 (or the pseudogene TRBV3-2) to TRBJ1-2; 7 nucleotides align to TRBD1. The germline V gene encodes CDR1 LGHDT and CDR2 YNNKEL (reference sequence). The CDR3 spans 14 residues. V gave up 3 bases and J gave up 5 bases; unmatched junction bases: 6.

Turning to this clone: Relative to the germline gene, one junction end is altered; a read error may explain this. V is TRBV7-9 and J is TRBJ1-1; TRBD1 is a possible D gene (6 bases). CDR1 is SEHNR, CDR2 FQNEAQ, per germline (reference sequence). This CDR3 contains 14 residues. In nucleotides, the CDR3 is TGCGCCGCCAGGAGGGGGGGGAGGGACACTGAAGCTTTCTTT. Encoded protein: CAARRGGRDTEAFF. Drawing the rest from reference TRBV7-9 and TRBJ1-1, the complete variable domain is DTGVSQNPRHKITKRGQNVTFRCDPISEHNRLYWYRQTLGQGPEFLTYFQNEAQLEKSRLLSDRFSAERPKGSFSTLEIQRTEQGDSAMYLCAARRGGRDTEAFFGQGTRLTVV.

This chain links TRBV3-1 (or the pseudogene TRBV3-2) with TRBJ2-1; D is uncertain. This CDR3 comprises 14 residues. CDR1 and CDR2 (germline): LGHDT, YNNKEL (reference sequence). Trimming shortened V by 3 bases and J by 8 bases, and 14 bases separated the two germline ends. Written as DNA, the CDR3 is TGTGCCAGCAGCCACCTCTCCCGAGAGGATGAGCAGTTCTTC. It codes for CASSHLSREDEQFF.

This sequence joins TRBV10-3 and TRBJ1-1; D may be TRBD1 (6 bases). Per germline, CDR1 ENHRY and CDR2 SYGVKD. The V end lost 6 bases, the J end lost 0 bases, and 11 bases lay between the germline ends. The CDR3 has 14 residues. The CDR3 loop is CAISEGQMNTEAFF. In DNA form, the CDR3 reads TGTGCCATCAGCGAAGGACAGATGAACACTGAAGCTTTCTTT.

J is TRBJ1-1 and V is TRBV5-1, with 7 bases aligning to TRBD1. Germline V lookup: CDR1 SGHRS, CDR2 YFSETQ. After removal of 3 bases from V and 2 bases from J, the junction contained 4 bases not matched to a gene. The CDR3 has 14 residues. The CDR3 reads CASSSGQFNTEAFF. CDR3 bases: TGCGCCAGCAGCTCGGGACAGTTTAACACTGAAGCTTTCTTT.

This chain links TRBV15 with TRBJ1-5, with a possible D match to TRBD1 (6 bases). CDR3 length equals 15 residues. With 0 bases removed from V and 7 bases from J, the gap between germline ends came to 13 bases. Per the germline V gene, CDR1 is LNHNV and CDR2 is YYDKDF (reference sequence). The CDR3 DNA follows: TGTGCCACCAGCAGAGATCCCCAGGGGCGACAGCCCCAGCATTTT. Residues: CATSRDPQGRQPQHF.

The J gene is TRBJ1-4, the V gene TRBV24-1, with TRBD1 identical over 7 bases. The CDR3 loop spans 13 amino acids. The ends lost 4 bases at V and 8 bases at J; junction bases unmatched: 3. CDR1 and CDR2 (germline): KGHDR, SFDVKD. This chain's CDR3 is CATSEPTGEKLFF. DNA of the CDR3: TGTGCCACCAGTGAGCCGACAGGGGAAAAACTGTTTTTT.

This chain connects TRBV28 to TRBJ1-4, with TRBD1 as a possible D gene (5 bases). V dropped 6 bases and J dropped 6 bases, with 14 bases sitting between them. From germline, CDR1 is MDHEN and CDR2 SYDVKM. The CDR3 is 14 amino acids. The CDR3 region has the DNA TGTGCCAGCAGCGGCGGGACGTTGTATGAAAAACTGTTTTTT. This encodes CASSGGTLYEKLFF.

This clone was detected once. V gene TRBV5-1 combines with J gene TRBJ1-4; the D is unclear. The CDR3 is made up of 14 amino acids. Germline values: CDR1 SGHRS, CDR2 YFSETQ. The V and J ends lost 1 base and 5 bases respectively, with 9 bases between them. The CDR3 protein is CASSLSGPNEKLFF. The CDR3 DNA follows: TGCGCCAGCAGCTTGTCCGGTCCGAATGAAAAACTGTTTTTT.

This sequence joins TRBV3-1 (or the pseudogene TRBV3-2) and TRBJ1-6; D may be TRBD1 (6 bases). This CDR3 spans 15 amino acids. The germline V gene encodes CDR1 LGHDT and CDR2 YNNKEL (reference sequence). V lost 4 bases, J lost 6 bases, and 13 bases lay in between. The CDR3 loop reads CASSPEGGGNSPLHF. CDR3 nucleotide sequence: TGTGCCAGCAGCCCCGAAGGGGGTGGTAATTCACCCCTCCACTTT.

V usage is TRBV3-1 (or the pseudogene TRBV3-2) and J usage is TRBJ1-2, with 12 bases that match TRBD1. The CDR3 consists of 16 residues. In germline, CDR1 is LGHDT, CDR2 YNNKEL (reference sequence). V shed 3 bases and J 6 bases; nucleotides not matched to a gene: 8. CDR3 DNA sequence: TGTGCCAGCAGCCACTCCCCCGGGACAGGGGGCGATGGCTACACCTTC. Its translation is CASSHSPGTGGDGYTF.

The CDR3 region has the DNA TGCGCCAGCAGCTTGGATCCGGGGAACACCGGGGAGCTGTTTTTT. Protein: CASSLDPGNTGELFF. The rearrangement links TRBV5-1 to TRBJ2-2; D not certain. The V gene's germline CDR1 is SGHRS and CDR2 YFSETQ. V lost 0 bases and J lost 1, with 7 bases in between. The CDR3 runs to 15 residues.